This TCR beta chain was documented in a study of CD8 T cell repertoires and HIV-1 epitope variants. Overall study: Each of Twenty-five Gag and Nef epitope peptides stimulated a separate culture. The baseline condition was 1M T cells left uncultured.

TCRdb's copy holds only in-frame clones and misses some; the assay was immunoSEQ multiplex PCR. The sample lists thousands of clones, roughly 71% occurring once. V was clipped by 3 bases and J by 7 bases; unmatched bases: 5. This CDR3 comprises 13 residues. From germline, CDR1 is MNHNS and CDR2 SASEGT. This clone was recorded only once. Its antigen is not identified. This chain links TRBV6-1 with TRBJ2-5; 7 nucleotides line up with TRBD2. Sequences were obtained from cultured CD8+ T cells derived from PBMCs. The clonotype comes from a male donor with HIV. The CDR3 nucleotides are TGTGCCAGCAGTGACGGGCTAGCGGCGACCCAGTACTTC. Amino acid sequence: CASSDGLAATQYF.